These 25 T cell receptor beta chains were all obtained from the same sample, sequenced in a study of beta chain features in type 1 diabetes. Expressed TCRB transcripts were sequenced after all isolated RNA was converted to cDNA. The assay was immunoSEQ multiplex PCR, and TCRdb's table has in-frame clones only and misses some. The sample has under 200,000 clones, 9% to 10% seen once. The material sequenced was central memory CD4+ T cells from blood. These TCRs come from a woman in her late teens or twenties in good health.

The genes are TRBV6-1 and TRBJ2-7, with a tentative D call TRBD2 (6 bases). Germline V gene data show CDR1 as MNHNS and CDR2 as SASEGT. This CDR3 has 15 amino acids. V was trimmed by 0 bases and J by 3 bases, leaving 12 bases between them. The CDR3 spells CASSEASGSIYEQYF. For the CDR3, the DNA is TGTGCCAGCAGTGAAGCTAGCGGATCCATCTACGAGCAGTACTTC.

The chain joins TRBV25-1 to TRBJ2-1, with D tentatively TRBD2 (6 bases). This CDR3 spans 15 amino acids. Germline assignment: CDR1 MGHDK and CDR2 SYGVNS. The ends were cut back, 6 bases at V and 7 bases at J, with 19 bases in the middle. The chain's CDR3 is CASSREGGVRNEQFF. Here the CDR3 DNA reads TGTGCCAGCAGCAGAGAGGGAGGAGTTCGGAATGAGCAGTTCTTC.

This clone showed up just a few times. This rearrangement joins TRBV6-5 to TRBJ2-7, with a tentative D call TRBD2 (6 bases). Germline V CDR1 and CDR2: MNHEY, SVGAGI. The CDR3 consists of 13 residues. Trimming cost V 7 bases and J 7 bases, with 17 bases left between them. The CDR3 spells CASNMDYPREQYF. Here the CDR3 DNA reads TGTGCCAGCAATATGGACTACCCTCGGGAGCAGTACTTC.

This clone was picked up a small number of times. The chain has TRBV9 and TRBJ1-3; 7 positions agree with TRBD1. V lost 4 bases, J lost 3 bases, and 10 bases stayed unmatched. There are 16 residues in the CDR3. The germline V gene has CDR1 SGDLS and CDR2 YYNGEE. The CDR3 reads CASSSGESGGGNTIYF. The CDR3 DNA sequence: TGTGCCAGCAGCTCAGGGGAATCAGGGGGTGGAAACACCATATATTTT.

This clone appeared a few times. The chain carries TRBV5-1 and TRBJ1-4; D might be TRBD1 (6 bases). Germline V gives CDR1 SGHRS, CDR2 YFSETQ. CDR3 length: 16 amino acids. Deletions cut 5 bases from V and 2 bases from J, with 16 bases between. CDR3 coding DNA: TGCGCCAGCAGTCCCCAAGTAACAGGGACTAATGAAAAACTGTTTTTT. This gives the protein CASSPQVTGTNEKLFF.

This clone was picked up a small number of times. V is TRBV11-1 and J is TRBJ2-5; TRBD2 is a possible D gene (6 bases). V was cut by 2 bases and J by 5 bases, with 12 bases left in between. The CDR3 is made up of 14 amino acids. Germline-derived CDR1 and CDR2 are SGHAT and FQDESV (reference sequence). The chain's CDR3 is CASSLIGTPETQYF. CDR3 DNA: TGTGCCAGCAGCTTAATTGGGACTCCGGAGACCCAGTACTTC. Looking up the rest from reference TRBV11-1 and TRBJ2-5 gives the full variable domain: EAEVAQSPRYKITEKSQAVAFWCDPISGHATLYWYRQILGQGPELLVQFQDESVVDDSQLPKDRFSAERLKGVDSTLKIQPAELGDSAMYLCASSLIGTPETQYFGPGTRLLVL.

This clone was seen a handful of times. The chain uses TRBV11-2 and TRBJ1-1; perhaps TRBD1 as D (5 bases). The germline V gene encodes CDR1 SGHAT and CDR2 FQNNGV. CDR3 length: 13 amino acids. Trimming removed 2 bases from V and 10 bases from J, with 14 bases in between. CDR3: CASSLFGDGRAFF. Written as DNA, the CDR3 is TGTGCCAGCAGCTTATTTGGGGACGGGAGAGCTTTCTTT.

This clone was detected a few times. The rearrangement joins TRBV5-1 to TRBJ2-3; D gene unclear. With 7 bases removed from V and 7 bases from J, the gap between germline ends came to 16 bases. CDR1 is SGHRS, CDR2 YFSETQ, per germline. This CDR3 has 13 amino acids. The CDR3 DNA reads TGCGCCAGCGCGGCCGCCTTGCCAAATACGCAGTATTTT. Translating gives CASAAALPNTQYF.

This clone was detected many times. The chain combines TRBV5-1 with TRBJ2-1; 7 positions match TRBD2. Germline CDR1 SGHRS, CDR2 YFSETQ. The CDR3 length is 18 residues. V shed 4 bases and J 3 bases; nucleotides not matched to a gene: 16. CDR3 loop: CASSPWTPSGSGYNEQFF. CDR3 in DNA: TGCGCCAGCAGCCCCTGGACTCCTAGCGGCTCTGGCTACAATGAGCAGTTCTTC.

This chain uses TRBV5-1 with TRBJ1-1; 7 nucleotides align to TRBD1. There are 14 residues in the CDR3. The germline V gene has CDR1 SGHRS and CDR2 YFSETQ. The J segment lost 2 bases and the V segment lost 4 bases, leaving 5 bases of the junction unmatched. The CDR3 reads CASSQQGINTEAFF. The CDR3 nucleotides are TGCGCCAGCAGCCAACAGGGGATAAACACTGAAGCTTTCTTT.

This clone was seen at least ten times. This chain joins TRBV21-1 and TRBJ2-7; the table assigns TRBD2, which was not confirmed against the DNA. TRBV21-1 is a pseudogene locus. The CDR3 runs 16 residues. This chain's CDR3 is CASTLKWRETFYEQYF. For the CDR3, the DNA is TGTGCCAGCACTTTGAAGTGGCGGGAAACCTTCTACGAGCAGTACTTC.

This clone has just a few counts. The chain recombines TRBV2 with TRBJ1-5; D might be TRBD1 (5 bases). Germline CDR1 SNHLY, CDR2 FYNNEI. The CDR3 is 16 amino acids. V was shortened by 0 bases and J by 0 bases, with 9 bases between the two germline ends. CDR3 DNA: TGTGCCAGCAGTGAAGCCAGGGCCGATAGCAATCAGCCCCAGCATTTT. This translates into CASSEARADSNQPQHF.

Written as DNA, the CDR3 is TGTGCCAGCAACTACGGGGGCTCTGGGGCCAACGTCCTGACTTTC. This translates into CASNYGGSGANVLTF. The rearrangement joins TRBV5-6 to TRBJ2-6; D may be TRBD2 (6 bases). The CDR3 has 15 residues. V lost 6 bases, J lost 0 bases, and 10 bases lay in between. The germline V gene encodes CDR1 SGHDT and CDR2 YYEEEE.

This clone was counted ten times or more. The sample holds other DNA sequences that translate to the same CDR3. The chain combines TRBV5-1 with TRBJ2-5; the D is unclear. The CDR3 loop spans 13 amino acids. The V end lost 0 bases, the J end lost 1 base, and 4 bases lay between the germline ends. CDR1 and CDR2 from the germline V gene are SGHRS and YFSETQ. CDR3 region: CASSLGGQETQYF. The CDR3 DNA reads as TGCGCCAGCAGCTTGGGCGGCCAAGAGACCCAGTACTTC. The full variable domain, its missing parts supplied by reference TRBV5-1 and TRBJ2-5, is KAGVTQTPRYLIKTRGQQVTLSCSPISGHRSVSWYQQTPGQGLQFLFEYFSETQRNKGNFPGRFSGRQFSNSRSEMNVSTLELGDSALYLCASSLGGQETQYFGPGTRLLVL.

The table lists this clone with a few counts. This chain uses TRBV5-1 with TRBJ2-5; D ambiguous. Trimming removed 0 bases from V and 1 base from J, with 4 bases in between. Germline V CDR1 and CDR2: SGHRS, YFSETQ. The CDR3 has 13 amino acids. CDR3 protein: CASSLVFQETQYF. Written as DNA, the CDR3 is TGCGCCAGCAGCTTGGTCTTCCAAGAGACCCAGTACTTC.

The chain combines TRBV18 with TRBJ2-1, with unresolved D. V was cut by 2 bases and J by 4 bases, with 6 bases left in between. The CDR3 is 13 residues long. CDR1 and CDR2 (germline): KGHSH, LQKENI. CDR3: CASSPELYNEQFF. The CDR3 DNA reads TGTGCCAGCTCACCAGAGCTTTACAATGAGCAGTTCTTC.

This clone was counted between two and nine times. The V and J genes are TRBV27 and TRBJ2-7; 7 bases agree with TRBD2. The ends lost 8 bases at V and 0 bases at J; junction bases unmatched: 7. The V gene's germline CDR1 is MNHEY and CDR2 SMNVEV (reference sequence). This CDR3 has 14 residues. The CDR3 protein is CASARDYHSYEQYF. The CDR3 coding sequence is TGTGCCAGCGCTCGGGACTACCACTCCTACGAGCAGTACTTC.

This clone was counted a few times. The chain is built from TRBV11-2 and TRBJ2-5; 8 bases align to TRBD2. V trimming: 4 bases; J trimming: 9 bases; junction bases outside the gene matches: 13. The CDR3 has 15 residues. Germline V gene lookup returns CDR1 SGHAT and CDR2 FQNNGV. The CDR3 DNA sequence: TGTGCCAGCAGCTCGGCAGCGGGGGTTCTAGGTGCCCAGTACTTC. It is translated as CASSSAAGVLGAQYF.

This chain links TRBV7-9 with TRBJ2-6; possibly TRBD2 for D (5 bases). Germline loops: CDR1 SEHNR, CDR2 FQNEAQ (reference sequence). V was shortened by 10 bases and J by 0 bases, with 13 bases between the two germline ends. CDR3 length equals 15 residues. The CDR3, as DNA: TGTGCCACCCACGAGGGAGCCTCTGGGGCCAACGTCCTGACTTTC. Amino acid sequence: CATHEGASGANVLTF.

This clone appeared a few times. The chain joins TRBV5-5 to TRBJ2-3; 11 bases agree with TRBD2. The V segment lost 4 bases and the J segment 6 bases; nucleotides outside the gene matches: 10. The CDR3 loop spans 16 amino acids. Germline-derived CDR1 and CDR2 are SGHKS and YYEKEE (reference sequence). CDR3 DNA: TGTGCCAGCAGCCGGATTAGCGGGGGGGCCTTCGATACGCAGTATTTT. It is translated as CASSRISGGAFDTQYF. Using reference TRBV5-5 and TRBJ2-3 for the parts outside the CDR3, the full variable domain is DAGVTQSPTHLIKTRGQQVTLRCSPISGHKSVSWYQQVLGQGPQFIFQYYEKEERGRGNFPDRFSARQFPNYSSELNVNALLLGDSALYLCASSRISGGAFDTQYFGPGTRLTVL.

This clone has just a few counts. The CDR3, as DNA: TGCGCCAGCAGCCAAGGGAGGGTGGAGACCCAGTACTTC. It is translated as CASSQGRVETQYF. The gene calls are TRBV4-1 and TRBJ2-5; D might be TRBD2 (6 bases). The CDR3 spans 13 residues. V was clipped by 1 base and J by 5 bases, with 8 bases between them. Looked up from germline, CDR1 is MGHRA and CDR2 is YSYEKL.

In this sample, this clone turned up a few times. This chain links TRBV18 with TRBJ1-1, with D perhaps matching TRBD1 (6 bases). Deletions cut 6 bases from V and 7 bases from J, with 18 bases between. This CDR3 comprises 14 residues. CDR1 KGHSH and CDR2 LQKENI come from the germline V gene. CDR3 in amino acids: CASSIYGTSSEAFF. The CDR3 DNA sequence: TGTGCCAGCTCGATATACGGGACATCGAGTGAAGCTTTCTTT.

The chain has TRBV7-3 and TRBJ2-2; a weak D match, TRBD2 (5 bases). The V gene's germline CDR1 is SGHTA and CDR2 FQGTGA. The V gene lost 1 base and the J gene lost 5 bases, with 14 bases spanning the gap. The CDR3 is 16 residues long. CDR3 sequence: CASSLKCLAGTGELFF. CDR3 coding DNA: TGTGCCAGCAGCTTAAAGTGCCTAGCCGGAACCGGGGAGCTGTTTTTT.

The V call is TRBV30, the J call TRBJ2-3; the match to TRBD1 covers 9 bases. This CDR3 spans 14 amino acids. The junction had 4 bases not matched to a gene; V was cut back by 5 bases and J by 1 base. The germline V gene encodes CDR1 GTSNPN and CDR2 SVGIG (reference sequence). The CDR3 nucleotides are TGTGCCTGGGCTAGGGACAGGGGCACAGATACGCAGTATTTT. Residues: CAWARDRGTDTQYF.

This rearrangement joins TRBV7-6 to TRBJ1-5; D unresolved. Trimming pared 6 bases from V and 6 bases from J, leaving 18 bases between. The CDR3 loop spans 15 amino acids. In germline, CDR1 is SGHVS, CDR2 FNYEAQ. The CDR3 nucleotides are TGTGCCAGCAGTCAAGGGAGCGGTCGGTTTCAGCCCCAGCATTTT. This gives the protein CASSQGSGRFQPQHF.